Listed below are T cell receptor beta chains from one sample, sequenced in a study of cytomegalovirus exposure and HLA in healthy donors. Sequencing was performed with immunoSEQ multiplex PCR; in TCRdb, only in-frame clones are kept and a portion is missing. This repertoire shows about 100,000 clones, 81% found once; its top ten account for roughly 4%. Material: PBMCs. These receptors were taken from a woman aged 70 to 79 in good health and CMV-seropositive. The CDR3 runs from the conserved cysteine through the conserved F or W. A D gene is named only where the DNA matches it firmly. Not all rows give a size; the values are once, few, many and, for expanded clones, a class.

NA,TRBD2,TRBV2,TRBJ2-2,CASSARGDRVGGELFF,TGTGCCAGCAGTGCCCGGGGGGACCGGGTTGGGGGGGAGCTGTTTTTT
NA,NA,TRBV14,TRBJ1-1,CASSQDFPGTEAFF,TGTGCCAGCAGCCAAGATTTCCCGGGCACTGAAGCTTTCTTT
NA,TRBD2,TRBV4-1,TRBJ2-3,CASSQDVWLAGGSTDTQYF,TGCGCCAGCAGCCAAGATGTTTGGCTAGCGGGAGGCAGCACAGATACGCAGTATTTT
few,NA,TRBV5-4,TRBJ1-2,CASSTSGLARYGYTF,TGTGCCAGCAGCACGTCGGGACTCGCTAGGTATGGCTACACCTTC
NA,TRBD1,TRBV19,TRBJ1-5,CASSIGQGRGNQPQHF,TGTGCCAGTAGTATTGGACAGGGAAGGGGCAATCAGCCCCAGCATTTT
few,NA,TRBV15,TRBJ1-1,CATSRQDKNTEAFF,TGTGCCACCAGCAGACAGGACAAGAACACTGAAGCTTTCTTT
NA,NA,TRBV9,TRBJ2-1,CASSLQTGVSEQFF,TGTGCCAGCAGCCTCCAGACGGGAGTGAGTGAGCAGTTCTTC
NA,TRBD2,TRBV9,TRBJ2-1,CASSVGASGRRINEQFF,TGTGCCAGCAGCGTTGGGGCTAGCGGGAGAAGGATCAATGAGCAGTTCTTC
NA,TRBD2,TRBV18,TRBJ2-7,CASSIGSGTYEQYF,TGTGCCAGCTCAATTGGTAGCGGGACCTACGAGCAGTACTTC
NA,NA,TRBV19,TRBJ1-3,CASSLQTLSGNTIYF,TGTGCCAGTAGTTTACAGACACTCTCTGGAAACACCATATATTTT
NA,NA,TRBV27,TRBJ1-3,CASSLQEGVGNTIYF,TGTGCCAGCAGTTTGCAGGAAGGGGTCGGAAACACCATATATTTT
NA,NA,TRBV2,TRBJ1-6,CASTSTGSDNSPLHF,TGTGCCAGCACCTCAACGGGTTCCGATAATTCACCCCTCCACTTT
NA,NA,TRBV5-1,TRBJ1-5,CASSLAVGDNQPQHF,TGCGCCAGCAGCTTGGCCGTAGGGGATAATCAGCCCCAGCATTTT
NA,TRBD2,TRBV7-2,TRBJ2-2,CASSLAGGTGELFF,TGTGCCAGCAGCCTAGCGGGAGGTACCGGGGAGCTGTTTTTT
NA,TRBD1,TRBV29-1,TRBJ2-7,CSVRKGQGVHEQYF,TGCAGCGTCAGAAAGGGACAGGGTGTCCACGAGCAGTACTTC
few,TRBD1,TRBV6-6,TRBJ2-7,CASSYRDRGSVQYF,TGTGCCAGCAGTTACAGGGACAGGGGGTCGGTGCAGTACTTC
few,TRBD1,TRBV4-2,TRBJ1-3,CASSPVDRGEDTIYF,TGTGCCAGCAGCCCAGTTGACAGGGGTGAGGACACCATATATTTT
NA,NA,TRBV7-3,TRBJ2-1,CASSLTRDNEQFF,TGTGCCAGCAGCTTAACTAGAGACAATGAGCAGTTCTTC
NA,NA,TRBV2,TRBJ2-7,CASSDRGMGEQYF,TGTGCCAGCAGTGACAGGGGAATGGGCGAGCAGTACTTC
NA,TRBD2,TRBV11-2,TRBJ2-5,CASSPHFGGTSGAETQYF,TGTGCCAGCAGCCCGCATTTTGGGGGGACTAGCGGGGCGGAGACCCAGTACTTC
few,NA,TRBV18,TRBJ1-2,CASSPTGSYGYTF,TGTGCCAGCTCACCAACAGGTTCCTATGGCTACACCTTC
NA,NA,TRBV20-1,TRBJ2-3,CGCSGTDTQYF,TGCGGCTGTAGCGGCACAGATACGCAGTATTTT
NA,TRBD2,TRBV28,TRBJ2-7,CASSPLSGISYEQYF,TGTGCCAGCAGCCCCCTAAGCGGGATTTCCTACGAGCAGTACTTC
NA,TRBD2,TRBV30,TRBJ2-2,CAWAPGRLAGGGGELFF,TGTGCCTGGGCCCCGGGACGGCTAGCGGGAGGTGGCGGGGAGCTGTTTTTT
NA,NA,TRBV27,TRBJ2-7,CASRPTQGAQLSGGNTYEQYF,TGTGCCAGCAGACCAACACAGGGGGCGCAGCTCAGCGGGGGGAACACCTACGAGCAGTACTTC
NA,NA,TRBV11-3,TRBJ2-5,CASSRTSTETQYF,TGTGCCAGCAGCCGAACATCAACAGAGACCCAGTACTTC
NA,TRBD1,TRBV28,TRBJ1-1,CASSPQGAPEAFF,TGTGCCAGCAGTCCTCAGGGGGCGCCTGAAGCTTTCTTT
once,NA,TRBV21-1,TRBJ2-5,CASSFQRGWAETQYF,TGTGCCAGCAGCTTTCAGCGGGGGTGGGCGGAGACCCAGTACTTC
NA,TRBD1,TRBV7-2,TRBJ2-1,CASSRDRHNEQFF,TGTGCCAGCAGCCGGGACAGGCACAATGAGCAGTTCTTC
NA,NA,TRBV19,TRBJ2-5,CASSDLETQYF,TGTGCCAGTAGCGACTTGGAGACCCAGTACTTC
NA,NA,TRBV7-2,TRBJ1-5,CASSLGGPGVQPQHF,TGTGCCAGCAGCTTAGGGGGGCCAGGGGTACAGCCCCAGCATTTT
many,NA,TRBV14,TRBJ1-3,CASSQDRVSLWNTIYF,TGTGCCAGCAGCCAAGACCGGGTATCACTTTGGAACACCATATATTTT
NA,NA,TRBV7-2,TRBJ2-1,CASSSRVQGHNEQFF,TGTGCCAGCAGCTCCCGTGTACAGGGCCACAATGAGCAGTTCTTC
NA,NA,TRBV27,TRBJ2-1,CASSFSPGSSSYNEQFF,TGTGCCAGCAGTTTCTCCCCCGGCTCTAGCTCCTACAATGAGCAGTTCTTC
NA,TRBD2,TRBV6-5,TRBJ2-3,CASSLGTSGSTDTQYF,TGTGCCAGCAGTTTGGGGACTAGCGGTAGCACAGATACGCAGTATTTT
NA,NA,TRBV7-9,TRBJ2-1,CASSSTYNEQFF,TGTGCCAGCAGCTCAACTTACAATGAGCAGTTCTTC
NA,NA,TRBV11-2,TRBJ1-1,CASSLRLMKGGPEAFF,TGTGCCAGCAGCTTAAGGTTGATGAAGGGAGGACCTGAAGCTTTCTTT
once,NA,TRBV30,TRBJ2-1,CAWRTGRPYNEQFF,TGTGCCTGGAGGACTGGGAGACCCTACAATGAGCAGTTCTTC
NA,NA,TRBV14,TRBJ2-2,CASSQGRGAAGELFF,TGTGCCAGCAGCCAAGGTCGGGGGGCGGCCGGGGAGCTGTTTTTT
once,TRBD2,TRBV5-1,TRBJ2-1,CASSPGGAGGREQFF,TGCGCCAGCAGCCCCGGGGGAGCGGGAGGACGTGAGCAGTTCTTC
NA,TRBD1,TRBV5-4,TRBJ1-2,CASSIGTATFYGYTF,TGTGCCAGCAGCATAGGGACAGCCACGTTCTATGGCTACACCTTC
NA,NA,TRBV4-3,TRBJ1-3,CASSQDRTIGNTIYF,TGCGCCAGCAGCCAAGATCGCACAATCGGAAACACCATATATTTT
NA,NA,TRBV4-2,TRBJ1-3,CASSQSTGGTGNTIYF,TGTGCCAGCAGCCAATCCACGGGGGGCACTGGAAACACCATATATTTT
NA,NA,TRBV18,TRBJ1-5,CASSPGLGPQHF,TGTGCCAGCTCCCCGGGACTCGGGCCCCAGCATTTT
once,NA,TRBV10-3,TRBJ2-3,CAISAAGSTDTQYF,TGTGCCATCAGTGCGGCAGGGAGCACAGATACGCAGTATTTT